This T cell receptor (beta chain) emerged from a study of T cell responses to AZD1222 COVID-19 vaccine. Whole-study findings and limits: The sample set comprised mostly white British donors with more females, and clonal diversity was possibly underestimated. The study reported that nearly half of spike-specific TCRs target unmutated variant regions. It was only after the peak T cell response that any repertoires were sampled. Distributed over spike, vaccine-associated CD4 TCRs predominated at 160-218 and 743-854.

CDR1 and CDR2 from the germline V gene are KGHSH and LQKENI. This CDR3 spans 13 amino acids. Trimming shortened V by 4 bases and J by 3 bases, and 9 bases separated the two germline ends. This table comes from immunoSEQ multiplex PCR, and its TCRdb copy is limited to in-frame clones, with some not included. The table lists some 56,000 clones, 89% of them singletons. Comment on this clone: Its matching antigen is unknown.

This receptor was obtained from an adult who received the AZD1222 COVID-19 vaccine. The sequencing used peripheral blood, collected 28 days after the second AZD1222 dose. The rearrangement uses TRBV18 and TRBJ1-1; D is uncertain. CDR3 in amino acids: CASSLGPDTEAFF. The CDR3 DNA reads TGTGCCAGCTCACTAGGACCCGACACTGAAGCTTTCTTT.